The next 16 T cell receptor beta chains were all read from a single sample in a study of blood T cell repertoires in COVID-19. This table comes from immunoSEQ multiplex PCR, and its TCRdb copy is limited to in-frame clones, with some not included. Of around 150,000 clones in the sample, about 86% are singletons; the top ten hold around 19%. Sequencing used peripheral blood. The origin of the receptors is a woman of 80 years or more with acute or convalescent COVID-19.

This chain connects TRBV5-4 to TRBJ1-6, with a tentative D call TRBD1 (5 bases). The CDR3 totals 15 residues. The V end lost 3 bases, the J end lost 6 bases, and 13 bases lay between the germline ends. Germline V gene data show CDR1 as SGHNT and CDR2 as YYREEE (reference sequence). CDR3 sequence reads: CASSSGGEANSPLHF. CDR3 in DNA: TGTGCCAGCAGCTCGGGGGGGGAAGCTAATTCACCCCTCCACTTT.

The chain combines TRBV19 with TRBJ1-5, with 7 positions matching TRBD1. Trimming at V came to 4 bases and at J to 4 bases, leaving 4 bases not matched to a gene. Germline CDR1 LNHDA, CDR2 SQIVND (reference sequence). The CDR3 spans 14 residues. CDR3 nucleotide sequence: TGTGCCAGTAGTAGGACAGGCACGAATCAGCCCCAGCATTTT. Protein sequence: CASSRTGTNQPQHF.

This clone was counted only a few times. The chain employs TRBV2 and TRBJ2-5, with 7 bases lining up with TRBD2. The CDR3 runs to 15 residues. Trimming cost V 3 bases and J 2 bases; bases outside gene matches: 6. The germline V gene has CDR1 SNHLY and CDR2 FYNNEI. CDR3 bases: TGTGCCAGCAGTGACCCAGCGGGGTTACAAGAGACCCAGTACTTC. Encoded protein: CASSDPAGLQETQYF.

This chain connects TRBV19 to TRBJ2-1; a weak D match, TRBD1 (6 bases). V dropped 4 bases and J dropped 7 bases, with 11 bases sitting between them. Germline lookup yields CDR1 LNHDA and CDR2 SQIVND (reference sequence). The CDR3 loop spans 13 amino acids. DNA for the CDR3: TGTGCCAGTAGTACTCACAGGGCAAATGAGCAGTTCTTC. Translating it yields CASSTHRANEQFF.

This clone was counted a few times. The gene calls are TRBV27 and TRBJ1-3; D perhaps matches TRBD1 (5 bases). The CDR3 has 13 amino acids. Germline V gene sequence: CDR1 MNHEY, CDR2 SMNVEV (reference sequence). Trimming took 5 bases from V and 4 from J, leaving 9 bases between them. The CDR3 nucleotides read TGTGCCAGCAGTACCTACAGGGGAAACACCATATATTTT. Translated, it gives CASSTYRGNTIYF.

This clone was observed a few times. This sequence joins TRBV5-8 and TRBJ1-1; D not resolved. The CDR3 sequence is 11 residues long. V shed 4 bases and J shed 3 bases, with 4 bases lying between them. Germline V gene sequence: CDR1 SGHTS, CDR2 YDEGEE. In DNA, the CDR3 is TGTGCCAGCAGCGTCTACACTGAAGCTTTCTTT. As protein: CASSVYTEAFF.

The chain uses TRBV28 and TRBJ1-5, with 7 bases aligning to TRBD1. The CDR3 loop spans 18 amino acids. Trimming cost V 2 bases and J 0 bases; bases outside gene matches: 10. CDR1 is MDHEN, CDR2 SYDVKM, per germline. CDR3 in DNA: TGTGCCAGCAGTTTAATTCCGGCCAGGGGGGATAGCAATCAGCCCCAGCATTTT. Residues: CASSLIPARGDSNQPQHF.

There are a few counts of this clone. V and J are TRBV15 and TRBJ2-7; 9 nucleotides match TRBD1. This CDR3 is built from 15 residues. The trim removed 1 base at V and 3 bases at J, leaving 4 bases unmatched. Germline assignment: CDR1 LNHNV and CDR2 YYDKDF (reference sequence). As DNA, the CDR3 is TGTGCCACCAGCAGAGCGGGGGGACAGGGCTACGAGCAGTACTTC. Translating it yields CATSRAGGQGYEQYF.

V usage is TRBV4-3 and J usage is TRBJ2-4, with 12 positions matching TRBD2. The ends lost 0 bases at V and 0 bases at J; junction bases unmatched: 12. CDR1 is LGHNA and CDR2 is YSLEER in the germline V gene. The CDR3 sequence is 21 residues long. The CDR3 region has the DNA TGCGCCAGCAGCCAAGAGGGACTAGCGGGTCCAACCGAACTAGCCAAAAACATTCAGTACTTC. Encoded protein: CASSQEGLAGPTELAKNIQYF.

The gene calls are TRBV10-1 and TRBJ2-7; TRBD1 is a possible D gene (6 bases). CDR1 and CDR2 from the germline V gene are WNHNN and SYGVQD (reference sequence). The CDR3 has 14 amino acids. Trimming stripped 0 bases from V and 4 bases from J, with 10 bases between. CDR3 sequence (DNA): TGCGCCAGCAGTGAGTCTCCAGGGGCTTACGAGCAGTACTTC. Protein sequence: CASSESPGAYEQYF.

The chain joins TRBV29-1 to TRBJ2-1; TRBD2 might be the D (6 bases). The CDR3 spans 16 residues. The V end lost 4 bases, the J end lost 6 bases, and 22 bases lay between the germline ends. Germline CDR1 and CDR2: SQVTM and ANQGSEA. This CDR3 is CSVVISWGTRGNEQFF. CDR3 DNA: TGCAGCGTTGTAATCTCCTGGGGAACGCGGGGCAATGAGCAGTTCTTC.

The V call is TRBV29-1, the J call TRBJ2-1; TRBD2 is a possible D gene (5 bases). This CDR3 has 14 residues. Germline V gene lookup returns CDR1 SQVTM and CDR2 ANQGSEA. V lost 4 bases, J lost 2 bases, and 12 bases lay in between. For the CDR3, the DNA is TGCAGCGTTGTGGGGTCGGGAACCTACAATGAGCAGTTCTTC. The encoded protein is CSVVGSGTYNEQFF.

This clone was observed once. The rearrangement joins TRBV14 to TRBJ2-7; 12 positions match TRBD2. Per the germline V gene, CDR1 is SGHDN and CDR2 is FVKESK. The length of the CDR3 is 17 residues. V was clipped by 1 base and J by 0 bases; unmatched bases: 4. The CDR3: CASSQVRTSGISYEQYF. The CDR3 nucleotides are TGTGCCAGCAGCCAAGTTAGGACTAGCGGGATCTCCTACGAGCAGTACTTC. Complete variable domain (other parts from reference TRBV14 and TRBJ2-7): EAGVTQFPSHSVIEKGQTVTLRCDPISGHDNLYWYRRVMGKEIKFLLHFVKESKQDESGMPNNRFLAERTGGTYSTLKVQPAELEDSGVYFCASSQVRTSGISYEQYFGPGTRLTVT.

The chain couples TRBV10-2 to TRBJ2-3; a weak D match, TRBD2 (5 bases). The V and J ends lost 0 bases and 0 bases respectively, with 13 bases between them. Germline lookup yields CDR1 WSHSY and CDR2 SAAADI. The CDR3 loop spans 17 amino acids. The CDR3 here is CASSESAARVSTDTQYF. Written as DNA, the CDR3 is TGCGCCAGCAGTGAGTCTGCTGCGCGGGTGAGCACAGATACGCAGTATTTT.

This clone was seen a single time. The chain links TRBV28 to TRBJ2-7; 8 positions agree with TRBD2. The V gene's germline CDR1 is MDHEN and CDR2 SYDVKM. The V and J ends lost 4 bases and 3 bases, in that order; junction bases with no gene match: 11. This CDR3 spans 16 amino acids. CDR3 region: CASSSYGTSSYYEQYF. As DNA, the CDR3 is TGTGCCAGCAGTTCTTACGGGACTAGTTCTTACTACGAGCAGTACTTC.

This clone has a single count. The DNA of the CDR3 is TGTGCCAGCAGTTTATACATGAGGGCCAGCACTGAAGCTTTCTTT. Protein product: CASSLYMRASTEAFF. This chain connects TRBV27 to TRBJ1-1; D is ambiguous. The V end lost 1 base, the J end lost 4 bases, and 13 bases lay between the germline ends. The CDR3 consists of 15 residues. The germline CDR1 and CDR2 sequences are MNHEY and SMNVEV (reference sequence).